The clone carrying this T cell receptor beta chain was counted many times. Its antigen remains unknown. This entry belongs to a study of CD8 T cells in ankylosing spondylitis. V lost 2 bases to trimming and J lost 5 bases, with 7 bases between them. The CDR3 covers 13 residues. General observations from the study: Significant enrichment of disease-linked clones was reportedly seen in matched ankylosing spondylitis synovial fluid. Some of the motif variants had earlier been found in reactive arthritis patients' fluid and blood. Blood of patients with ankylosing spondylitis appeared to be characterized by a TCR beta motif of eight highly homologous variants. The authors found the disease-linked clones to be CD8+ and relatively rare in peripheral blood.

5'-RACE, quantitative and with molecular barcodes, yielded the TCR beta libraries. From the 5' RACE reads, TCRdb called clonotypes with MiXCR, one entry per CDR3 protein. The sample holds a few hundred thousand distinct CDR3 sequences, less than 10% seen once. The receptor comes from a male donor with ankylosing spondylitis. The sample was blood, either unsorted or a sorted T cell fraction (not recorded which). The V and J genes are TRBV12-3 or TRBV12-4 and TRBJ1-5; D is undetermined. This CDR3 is CASSLNTYQPQHF. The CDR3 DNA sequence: TGTGCCAGCAGTTTAAACACCTATCAGCCCCAGCATTTT.